Here is one TCR beta chain with its context. Its antigen remains unknown. Sequencing used immunoSEQ multiplex PCR; TCRdb keeps in-frame clones, though not all of them. Among 100,000 to 150,000 clones listed, 89% were seen once. The data were obtained in a study of cytomegalovirus exposure and HLA in healthy donors. Study-wide context: According to later analysis, the same platform produced the 100 to 150 validation and several hundred first-cohort repertoires.

General study points: Cytomegalovirus-associated status was assigned to approximately 160 TCR beta chains.

The CDR3 length is 15 residues. Germline loops: CDR1 SGHDT, CDR2 YYEEEE. V was clipped by 0 bases and J by 4 bases, with 11 bases between them. The chain employs TRBV5-6 and TRBJ2-1; D is unclear. The sequenced material came from PBMCs. This clonotype originated in a young woman in good health and CMV-seronegative. The CDR3 coding sequence is TGTGCCAGCAGCTTGGTGTCCGCAGATTACAATGAGCAGTTCTTC. This codes for CASSLVSADYNEQFF. Filled out from reference TRBV5-6 and TRBJ2-1, the complete variable domain reads DAGVTQSPTHLIKTRGQQVTLRCSPKSGHDTVSWYQQALGQGPQFIFQYYEEEERQRGNFPDRFSGHQFPNYSSELNVNALLLGDSALYLCASSLVSADYNEQFFGPGTRLTVL.